The 32 T cell receptor beta chains listed next were all sequenced from one sample in a study of graft-versus-host responses after intestinal transplantation. Clones were read by immunoSEQ multiplex PCR, and TCRdb kept only the in-frame ones, dropping some. The table lists about 31,000 clones, approximately 80% of them singletons. Their recognized antigens are unknown. The sequences come from unstimulated CD8+ T cells sorted from spleen or lymph node cells, collected before intestinal transplant. These receptors originate from a human donor who received an intestinal transplant.

There are a few counts of this clone. The chain uses TRBV4-1 and TRBJ1-1, with D tentatively TRBD1 (5 bases). CDR1 and CDR2 from the germline V gene are MGHRA and YSYEKL. CDR3 length equals 15 residues. The V end was cut by 0 bases, the J end by 5 bases, with 13 bases between. The CDR3 sequence is CASSQEPGEGTEAFF. DNA of the CDR3: TGCGCCAGCAGCCAAGAGCCCGGGGAGGGGACTGAAGCTTTCTTT.

The chain employs TRBV28 and TRBJ2-3; 14 bases map to TRBD2. J lost 0 bases, V lost 7 bases, and 6 bases had no gene match. Looked up from germline, CDR1 is MDHEN and CDR2 is SYDVKM. This CDR3 is built from 17 residues. Here the CDR3 reads CASTGLAGGTSTDTQYF. DNA for the CDR3: TGTGCCAGCACCGGACTAGCGGGGGGAACGAGCACAGATACGCAGTATTTT.

The rearrangement uses TRBV4-1 and TRBJ2-5, with a possible D match to TRBD1 (7 bases). The germline CDR1 and CDR2 sequences are MGHRA and YSYEKL. This CDR3 comprises 15 residues. Deletions cut 4 bases from V and 7 bases from J, with 19 bases between. CDR3 DNA: TGCGCCAGCAGCCCTGGGGCAGGGGGGTTCGGGACCCAGTACTTC. The encoded protein is CASSPGAGGFGTQYF.

The J gene is TRBJ2-3, the V gene TRBV4-2; 11 nucleotides match TRBD2. J lost 2 bases, V lost 4 bases, and 5 bases had no gene match. This CDR3 has 16 residues. Germline V gene data show CDR1 as LGHNA and CDR2 as YNFKEQ. Written as DNA, the CDR3 is TGTGCCAGCAGCCCAAAGACTAGCGGGGACACAGATACGCAGTATTTT. Residues: CASSPKTSGDTDTQYF.

CDR3 loop: CASSLTTPRTEAFF. CDR3 DNA: TGTGCCAGCAGCTTGACCACACCCCGCACTGAAGCTTTCTTT. V gene TRBV5-5 combines with J gene TRBJ1-1; D gene unclear. The CDR3 consists of 14 residues. V shed 1 base and J shed 4 bases, with 11 bases lying between them. Germline V gives CDR1 SGHKS, CDR2 YYEKEE (reference sequence). Drawing the rest from reference TRBV5-5 and TRBJ1-1, the complete variable domain is DAGVTQSPTHLIKTRGQQVTLRCSPISGHKSVSWYQQVLGQGPQFIFQYYEKEERGRGNFPDRFSARQFPNYSSELNVNALLLGDSALYLCASSLTTPRTEAFFGQGTRLTVV.

This chain links TRBV5-1 with TRBJ2-7, with 11 bases that match TRBD2. This CDR3 has 16 amino acids. Germline lookup yields CDR1 SGHRS and CDR2 YFSETQ. The ends lost 3 bases at V and 2 bases at J; junction bases unmatched: 7. The CDR3 loop reads CASSSTSGTSPYEQYF. The CDR3 DNA reads TGCGCCAGCAGCTCGACTAGCGGGACCTCTCCCTACGAGCAGTACTTC.

Details on this clone: Its ends do not fully match the called genes, so a read error is possible. The gene calls are TRBV7-6 and TRBJ2-1; the D gene is possibly TRBD2 (6 bases). CDR3 length: 14 amino acids. Germline V gene sequence: CDR1 SGHVS, CDR2 FNYEAQ. The CDR3 DNA is TGTGCCAGCAGCTTGGGCGGGGCCTACAATGAGCAGCTCTTC. Protein product: CASSLGGAYNEQLF.

This chain joins TRBV21-1 and TRBJ2-5; the tabulated D call, TRBD2, remains unverified against the DNA. TRBV21-1 is annotated as a pseudogene. The CDR3 runs to 15 residues. In DNA, the CDR3 is TGTGCCATCAGGGCCTCAGCGGGAGATGGGGAGACCCAGTACTTC. Translated, it gives CAIRASAGDGETQYF.

In this sample, this clone turned up a few times. CDR3 sequence reads: CASSFHRGRAGEQFF. The CDR3 DNA reads TGTGCCAGCAGCTTTCATCGGGGGAGGGCCGGAGAGCAGTTCTTC. V usage is TRBV7-8 and J usage is TRBJ2-1; 7 nucleotides agree with TRBD2. The CDR3 contains 15 residues. J was trimmed by 10 bases and V by 3 bases; bases with no gene match: 12. Germline V lookup: CDR1 SGHVS, CDR2 FQNEAQ.

This chain uses TRBV27 with TRBJ1-1; 7 bases are shared with TRBD1. Germline assignment: CDR1 MNHEY and CDR2 SMNVEV (reference sequence). Trimming removed 9 bases from V and 0 bases from J; junction bases left unmatched: 4. The CDR3 totals 13 residues. DNA of the CDR3: TGTGCCAGTACAGGGGTCATGAACACTGAAGCTTTCTTT. As protein: CASTGVMNTEAFF.

The chain recombines TRBV12-2 with TRBJ1-3. TRBV12-2 is labeled a pseudogene. This CDR3 has 16 amino acids. The CDR3 loop reads CASRLGVGGAGNTIYF. The CDR3 DNA sequence: TGTGCAAGTCGCTTAGGGGTAGGAGGGGCTGGAAACACCATATATTTT.

This chain joins TRBV7-9 and TRBJ1-1, with 9 nucleotides matching TRBD1. Per the germline V gene, CDR1 is SEHNR and CDR2 is FQNEAQ (reference sequence). V shed 1 base, J shed 6 bases, and the junction held 3 bases outside the gene matches. The CDR3 extends over 14 amino acids. CDR3 coding DNA: TGTGCCAGCAGCTTAGGGGACAGGGCTTCTGAAGCTTTCTTT. This codes for CASSLGDRASEAFF.

The chain recombines TRBV11-2 with TRBJ2-6; TRBD1 matches at 9 bases. The CDR3 is made up of 17 amino acids. The J segment lost 0 bases and the V segment lost 5 bases, leaving 5 bases of the junction unmatched. Germline V gene lookup returns CDR1 SGHAT and CDR2 FQNNGV. CDR3 loop: CASSLWTGDSGANVLTF. The CDR3 DNA follows: TGTGCCAGCAGCCTCTGGACAGGGGACTCTGGGGCCAACGTCCTGACTTTC.

CDR3 coding DNA: TGTGCCAGCAGCCAAGATCCGGGGGGCTTTGCCTATGGCTACACCTTC. It is translated as CASSQDPGGFAYGYTF. The chain recombines TRBV4-2 with TRBJ1-2; a weak D match, TRBD1 (6 bases). This CDR3 is 16 amino acids long. Per germline, CDR1 LGHNA and CDR2 YNFKEQ. V dropped 0 bases and J dropped 4 bases, with 15 bases sitting between them.

The chain uses TRBV7-9 and TRBJ2-5; the D gene is possibly TRBD1 (5 bases). V was pared by 1 base and J by 0 bases, with 6 bases between. Germline CDR1 reads SEHNR; CDR2 reads FQNEAQ (reference sequence). This CDR3 has 14 residues. The CDR3 region has the DNA TGTGCCAGCAGCTTAGGGGGCAACCAAGAGACCCAGTACTTC. Amino acid sequence: CASSLGGNQETQYF.

The rearrangement links TRBV1 to TRBJ2-7; the D call of TRBD1 is as the table states it, not checked on the DNA. TRBV1 is flagged as a pseudogene. CDR3 length: 13 amino acids. The CDR3 nucleotides read TGCACCAGCAGCCAAGTTGCAAGGGGGGAGCAGTACTTC. Amino acid sequence: CTSSQVARGEQYF.

V usage is TRBV28 and J usage is TRBJ1-5, with 7 nucleotides matching TRBD1. Germline CDR1 reads MDHEN; CDR2 reads SYDVKM. CDR3 length equals 16 residues. V shed 4 bases, J shed 1 base, and the junction held 7 bases outside the gene matches. For the CDR3, the DNA is TGTGCCAGCAGTTCCGAACAGGGGATAAGCAATCAGCCCCAGCATTTT. Translated, it gives CASSSEQGISNQPQHF.

This chain joins TRBV4-1 and TRBJ1-4, with D possibly TRBD1 on 5 matching bases. CDR3 length equals 14 residues. V lost 3 bases and J 8 bases, leaving 13 bases between the germline ends. The germline V gene has CDR1 MGHRA and CDR2 YSYEKL. CDR3 DNA: TGCGCCAGCAGCCATTTAGGGGTGGTGGAAAAACTGTTTTTT. Translation gives CASSHLGVVEKLFF.

This clone was picked up one time. The chain employs TRBV11-1 and TRBJ2-1; 14 positions agree with TRBD2. Per germline, CDR1 SGHAT and CDR2 FQDESV (reference sequence). After removal of 5 bases from V and 4 bases from J, the junction contained 7 bases not matched to a gene. CDR3 size: 17 residues. The CDR3 loop reads CASSTGTSGSLYNEQFF. In nucleotides, the CDR3 is TGTGCCAGCAGCACCGGGACTAGCGGGAGTTTGTACAATGAGCAGTTCTTC.

This clone was seen only once. V usage is TRBV11-2 and J usage is TRBJ2-5, with D possibly being TRBD2 (6 bases). Trimming removed 5 bases from V and 5 bases from J, with 15 bases in between. The CDR3 runs to 14 residues. Germline V CDR1 and CDR2: SGHAT, FQNNGV. CDR3 region: CASSPPGTLETQYF. In nucleotides, the CDR3 is TGTGCCAGCAGCCCGCCAGGGACTTTGGAGACCCAGTACTTC.

This clone was recorded only once. This chain joins TRBV11-2 and TRBJ2-5, with TRBD2 matching over 7 bases. The J call is doubtful: the DNA matches TRBJ2-7 better. Germline V gene data show CDR1 as SGHAT and CDR2 as FQNNGV. CDR3 length: 15 amino acids. The CDR3 region is CASSSPGWTSYEQYF. In DNA, the CDR3 is TGTGCCAGCAGCTCGCCAGGTTGGACTAGCTACGAGCAGTACTTC.

This chain joins TRBV5-4 and TRBJ1-2; D not resolved. Between the trimmed V and J ends, which lost 5 bases and 8 bases, there was a span of 10 bases. In germline, CDR1 is SGHNT, CDR2 YYREEE (reference sequence). This CDR3 has 11 residues. The CDR3 DNA reads TGTGCCAGCAGGAGAGCGGGCGGCTACACCTTC. It encodes CASRRAGGYTF.

This chain links TRBV18 with TRBJ1-2; D is unclear. Germline-derived CDR1 and CDR2 are KGHSH and LQKENI. This CDR3 region has 15 residues. Deletions cut 0 bases from V and 8 bases from J, with 16 bases between. The CDR3 spells CASSPPLRGWWGYTF. In DNA, the CDR3 is TGTGCCAGCTCACCACCGCTACGGGGATGGTGGGGCTACACCTTC.

The rearrangement links TRBV2 to TRBJ2-1; 9 bases align to TRBD2. The junction had 3 bases not matched to a gene; V was cut back by 3 bases and J by 6 bases. The V gene's germline CDR1 is SNHLY and CDR2 FYNNEI. CDR3 length: 14 residues. CDR3 DNA: TGTGCCAGCAGTGAGGCGGGGGGGCCCAATGAGCAGTTCTTC. Encoded protein: CASSEAGGPNEQFF. The full variable domain, completed using reference TRBV2 and TRBJ2-1, is EPEVTQTPSHQVTQMGQEVILRCVPISNHLYFYWYRQILGQKVEFLVSFYNNEISEKSEIFDDQFSVERPDGSNFTLKIRSTKLEDSAMYFCASSEAGGPNEQFFGPGTRLTVL.

The rearrangement links TRBV29-1 to TRBJ2-1; D is undetermined. Between the trimmed V and J ends, which lost 7 bases and 6 bases, there was a span of 7 bases. From germline, CDR1 is SQVTM and CDR2 ANQGSEA. The CDR3 runs to 10 residues. DNA for the CDR3: TGCAGCGCTATTCTCAATGAGCAGTTCTTC. Translating gives CSAILNEQFF.

The chain joins TRBV27 to TRBJ2-1; TRBD2 matches at 14 bases. The V segment lost 5 bases and the J segment 7 bases; nucleotides outside the gene matches: 4. The CDR3 runs 15 residues. Germline values: CDR1 MNHEY, CDR2 SMNVEV (reference sequence). CDR3 in DNA: TGTGCCAGCAGTCCCGGGACTAGCGGGAGTAATGAGCAGTTCTTC. It codes for CASSPGTSGSNEQFF.

V is TRBV7-3 and J is TRBJ1-2, with 11 bases fitting TRBD1. V lost 5 bases and J lost 5; bases outside the gene matches: 7. Germline CDR1 and CDR2: SGHTA and FQGTGA. The CDR3 has 15 residues. The chain's CDR3 is CASSPLGTGGYGYTF. The CDR3 region has the DNA TGTGCCAGCAGCCCACTCGGGACAGGGGGGTATGGCTACACCTTC.

This clone turned up a few times. This chain uses TRBV9 with TRBJ2-3, with TRBD2 identical over 11 bases. The junction had 7 bases not matched to a gene; V was cut back by 0 bases and J by 1 base. Germline assignment: CDR1 SGDLS and CDR2 YYNGEE. The CDR3 has 18 amino acids. The CDR3 sequence: CASSVAPLAGGGTDTQYF. CDR3 in DNA: TGTGCCAGCAGCGTAGCACCCTTAGCGGGAGGGGGCACAGATACGCAGTATTTT. The variable domain in full, completed from reference TRBV9 and TRBJ2-3, reads DSGVTQTPKHLITATGQRVTLRCSPRSGDLSVYWYQQSLDQGLQFLIQYYNGEERAKGNILERFSAQQFPDLHSELNLSSLELGDSALYFCASSVAPLAGGGTDTQYFGPGTRLTVL.

The gene calls are TRBV4-1 and TRBJ2-7; D may be TRBD2 (6 bases). Germline CDR1 MGHRA, CDR2 YSYEKL. The CDR3 is 14 amino acids. Between the trimmed V and J ends, which lost 5 bases and 1 base, there was a span of 12 bases. CDR3 region: CASSSRLESYEQYF. The CDR3 nucleotides are TGCGCCAGCAGCTCAAGACTAGAATCCTACGAGCAGTACTTC.

The rearrangement joins TRBV28 to TRBJ1-3; the D is unclear. The CDR3 is made up of 13 amino acids. V lost 8 bases to trimming and J lost 0 bases, with 8 bases between them. Germline V lookup: CDR1 MDHEN, CDR2 SYDVKM. CDR3 in DNA: TGTGCCAGCGAAACCAGCTCTGGAAACACCATATATTTT. Its translation: CASETSSGNTIYF.

The CDR3 sequence is CASSLWGEGNTEAFF. The CDR3 DNA follows: TGTGCCAGCAGCTTGTGGGGGGAGGGGAACACTGAAGCTTTCTTT. V and J are TRBV11-2 and TRBJ1-1, with a possible D match to TRBD1 (5 bases). The germline V and J ends were trimmed by 3 bases and 1 base, with 12 bases remaining between them. Germline loops: CDR1 SGHAT, CDR2 FQNNGV. CDR3 length: 15 amino acids. The variable domain in full, completed from reference TRBV11-2 and TRBJ1-1, reads EAGVAQSPRYKIIEKRQSVAFWCNPISGHATLYWYQQILGQGPKLLIQFQNNGVVDDSQLPKDRFSAERLKGVDSTLKIQPAKLEDSAVYLCASSLWGEGNTEAFFGQGTRLTVV.

V gene TRBV27 combines with J gene TRBJ1-2, with D possibly matching TRBD1 (6 bases). Trimming pared 6 bases from V and 4 bases from J, leaving 12 bases between. Germline CDR1 MNHEY, CDR2 SMNVEV (reference sequence). The length of the CDR3 is 13 residues. In nucleotides, the CDR3 is TGTGCCAGCAGCTTCGGACAGTCCTATGGCTACACCTTC. Encoded protein: CASSFGQSYGYTF.